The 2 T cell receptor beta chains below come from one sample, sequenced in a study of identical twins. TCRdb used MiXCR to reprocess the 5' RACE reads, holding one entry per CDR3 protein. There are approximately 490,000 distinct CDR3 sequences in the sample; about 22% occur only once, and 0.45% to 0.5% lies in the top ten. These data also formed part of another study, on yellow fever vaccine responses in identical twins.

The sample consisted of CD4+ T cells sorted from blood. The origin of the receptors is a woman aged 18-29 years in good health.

This chain's CDR3 is CAIQAQLLPSTDTQYF. In nucleotides, the CDR3 is TGTGCCATCCAGGCCCAGTTACTACCCAGCACAGATACGCAGTATTTT. The chain links TRBV10-3 to TRBJ2-3; D ambiguous. This CDR3 has 16 amino acids. The germline V and J ends were trimmed by 8 bases and 0 bases, with 18 bases remaining between them. From germline, CDR1 is ENHRY and CDR2 SYGVKD.

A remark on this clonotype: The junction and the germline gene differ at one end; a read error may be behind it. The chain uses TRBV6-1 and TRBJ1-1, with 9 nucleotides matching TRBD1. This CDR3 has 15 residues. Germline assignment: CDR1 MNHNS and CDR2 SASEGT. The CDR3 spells CASSEAGTGSTQAFF. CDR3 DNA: TGTGCCAGCAGTGAAGCGGGGACAGGGTCCACTCAAGCTTTCTTT.